This record concerns one T cell receptor (beta chain) sequence. The antigen is unknown. CDR3 size: 14 residues. V gave up 5 bases and J gave up 2 bases, with 12 bases separating them. Germline V gene lookup returns CDR1 SEHNR and CDR2 FQNEAQ (reference sequence). The sample comes from a study of PD-1 blockade in classical Hodgkin lymphoma. Across the whole study: Every 2 weeks, patients got 3 mg/kg intravenous nivolumab.

General study points: Some patients started nivolumab under 1 year after ASCT, and they were excluded. In CD4+ cells, TCR diversity went up significantly by C4D1, but in CD8+ cells it did not.

Generated by immunoSEQ multiplex PCR, the TCRdb table keeps only in-frame clones and is missing some. This sample has over 85,000 clones; roughly 76% occur once, and the top ten carry less than 20%. Each and every patient relapsed after autologous stem cell transplantation, and patients got differing brentuximab vedotin exposure. This sequence was found in a human donor with classical Hodgkin lymphoma. The chain joins TRBV7-9 to TRBJ2-5; D not certain. The sample was peripheral blood mononuclear cells (PBMCs), taken before the second cycle of nivolumab. The CDR3 coding sequence is TGTGCCAGCAGCCCCCTCGGCCGGCAAGAGACCCAGTACTTC. It translates to CASSPLGRQETQYF.